The 30 T cell receptor beta chains below all came from one sample that was sequenced in a study of identical twins. Each CDR3 protein gets one entry after TCRdb re-called the 5' RACE reads with MiXCR. The sample contains some 1,600,000 distinct CDR3 sequences, under 35% of which appear only once. The sequencing sample was made of cord blood. These receptor sequences come from a newborn girl in good health.

The V and J genes are TRBV10-2 and TRBJ2-5; no definite D call. The length of the CDR3 is 13 residues. Looked up from germline, CDR1 is WSHSY and CDR2 is SAAADI. Trimming took 3 bases from V and 5 from J, leaving 10 bases between them. The chain's CDR3 is CASSDMRLETQYF. The CDR3 nucleotides read TGCGCCAGCAGTGATATGCGGTTGGAGACCCAGTACTTC.

This clonotype was seen only once. The rearrangement uses TRBV5-6 and TRBJ1-6; D gene ambiguous. The CDR3 spans 16 residues. Germline V gene sequence: CDR1 SGHDT, CDR2 YYEEEE. Deletions cut 2 bases from V and 5 bases from J, with 14 bases between. The DNA of the CDR3 is TGTGCCAGCAGCTTCAAGGGTTTTTGGGATAATTCACCCCTCCACTTT. Its translation: CASSFKGFWDNSPLHF.

This clonotype was detected a few times. The CDR3: CATSDWDSPLHF. The CDR3 coding sequence is TGTGCCACCAGTGACTGGGATTCACCCCTCCACTTT. The V and J genes are TRBV24-1 and TRBJ1-6; D is uncertain. The CDR3 is 12 residues long. Trimming removed 4 bases from V and 8 bases from J, with 5 bases in between. Germline CDR1 and CDR2: KGHDR and SFDVKD.

V usage is TRBV4-1 and J usage is TRBJ2-1; 8 nucleotides align to TRBD2. Germline V gene lookup returns CDR1 MGHRA and CDR2 YSYEKL. The CDR3 extends over 17 amino acids. V shed 1 base and J 4 bases; nucleotides not matched to a gene: 9. CDR3 coding DNA: TGCGCCAGCAGCCAAGGACTAGCGAGAGGGCCATACAATGAGCAGTTCTTC. Encoded protein: CASSQGLARGPYNEQFF.

This clonotype was seen more than once but under ten times. This chain connects TRBV20-1 to TRBJ2-7; TRBD2 agrees at 7 bases. There are 14 residues in the CDR3. Germline assignment: CDR1 DFQATT and CDR2 SNEGSKA (reference sequence). V was pared by 3 bases and J by 0 bases, with 5 bases of the junction left unmatched. The CDR3 spells CSARELARSYEQYF. The CDR3 bases are TGCAGTGCTAGGGAACTAGCGCGCTCCTACGAGCAGTACTTC.

This chain connects TRBV4-2 to TRBJ2-3, with TRBD2 matching 7 bases. The V gene's germline CDR1 is LGHNA and CDR2 YNFKEQ. V shed 0 bases and J 0 bases; nucleotides not matched to a gene: 9. This CDR3 comprises 18 residues. The CDR3 region is CASSQEGLGGGSTDTQYF. The CDR3 bases are TGTGCCAGCAGCCAAGAGGGGTTGGGGGGGGGTAGCACAGATACGCAGTATTTT.

This chain uses TRBV6-6 with TRBJ2-1; 7 positions match TRBD2. In germline, CDR1 is MNHNY, CDR2 SVGAGI (reference sequence). Trimming removed 6 bases from V and 5 bases from J; junction bases left unmatched: 4. CDR3 length: 13 amino acids. The CDR3 region is CASRGGVNNEQFF. CDR3 in DNA: TGTGCCAGCAGGGGAGGGGTTAACAATGAGCAGTTCTTC.

This clonotype was seen a single time. Since a much larger clone is just one base distant, this may be a read error. The chain combines TRBV3-1 with TRBJ2-5; D is perhaps TRBD2 (5 bases). V was pared by 3 bases and J by 11 bases, with 28 bases between. CDR1 is LGHDT, CDR2 YNNKEL, per germline (reference sequence). This CDR3 is built from 17 residues. The CDR3 bases are TGTGCCAGCAGCCATCCCAAAACCAGCCTCGGGATGGATGAGCAGTACTTC. Translation gives CASSHPKTSLGMDEQYF.

This clonotype was counted only a few times. The V call is TRBV10-3, the J call TRBJ1-2; tentatively, D is TRBD1 (5 bases). The germline V gene encodes CDR1 ENHRY and CDR2 SYGVKD. CDR3 length: 12 amino acids. The V and J ends lost 3 bases and 8 bases respectively, with 10 bases between them. The CDR3, as DNA: TGTGCCATCAGTGAAAGGGGAGGGGGCTACACCTTC. It is translated as CAISERGGGYTF.

A single count supports this clonotype. The chain recombines TRBV20-1 with TRBJ1-2, with a weak D call TRBD1 (6 bases). Germline CDR1 is DFQATT and CDR2 is SNEGSKA (reference sequence). With 2 bases removed from V and 4 bases from J, the gap between germline ends came to 14 bases. The CDR3 sequence is 14 residues long. The CDR3 nucleotides are TGCAGTGCTAGACGCGGACAGTTCCGCTATGGCTACACCTTC. Its protein is CSARRGQFRYGYTF.

This clonotype was counted only a few times. The junction differs from germline at one of its ends, possibly a read error. This rearrangement joins TRBV7-2 to TRBJ2-1, with unresolved D. The CDR3 consists of 11 residues. Germline CDR1 is SGHTA and CDR2 is FQGNSA. The CDR3 is CSSSVYNEQFF. The CDR3 DNA reads TGTTCCAGCAGCGTTTACAATGAGCAGTTCTTC.

The chain combines TRBV6-1 with TRBJ1-1, with D possibly being TRBD1 (5 bases). CDR1 is MNHNS and CDR2 is SASEGT in the germline V gene. V was pared by 6 bases and J by 4 bases, with 9 bases between. The CDR3 consists of 12 residues. CDR3 amino acids: CASSGTSTEAFF. As DNA, the CDR3 is TGTGCCAGCAGCGGGACGTCCACTGAAGCTTTCTTT.

This clonotype turned up a few times. V usage is TRBV2 and J usage is TRBJ2-7, with TRBD2 matching over 8 bases. Germline CDR1 and CDR2: SNHLY and FYNNEI. The CDR3 contains 15 residues. Germline trimming cut 0 bases from V and 3 bases from J; bases unmatched to any gene: 4. The CDR3 region is CASSEAILADYEQYF. CDR3 DNA sequence: TGTGCCAGCAGTGAAGCTATACTAGCGGACTACGAGCAGTACTTC.

The rearrangement uses TRBV7-2 and TRBJ1-1; 7 nucleotides align to TRBD1. The V gene's germline CDR1 is SGHTA and CDR2 FQGNSA. The CDR3 has 16 residues. With V trimmed by 5 bases and J by 0 bases, 9 bases remained unmatched. The DNA of the CDR3 is TGTGCCAGCAGCCCACTCCGACAGGGACTGAACACTGAAGCTTTCTTT. This encodes CASSPLRQGLNTEAFF.

Only a few counts were recorded for this clonotype. The chain uses TRBV11-1 and TRBJ2-4; D might be TRBD2 (6 bases). Matching the DNA end better, TRBJ2-7 makes the J call doubtful. The CDR3 totals 13 residues. Germline lookup yields CDR1 SGHAT and CDR2 FQDESV (reference sequence). The CDR3 bases are TGTGCCAGCAGTACGGGGGATCTGTCCGAGCAGTACTTC. The encoded protein is CASSTGDLSEQYF.

The gene calls are TRBV29-1 and TRBJ1-2; D call uncertain. The CDR3 runs to 15 residues. V was cut by 3 bases and J by 0 bases, with 14 bases left in between. CDR1 and CDR2 (germline): SQVTM, ANQGSEA. The CDR3 DNA reads as TGCAGCGTTGATCTGGGAATTGGAGCTAACTATGGCTACACCTTC. It yields the protein CSVDLGIGANYGYTF.

The CDR3 DNA reads as TGTGCCAGCACCTTATCGAACGACCTCCTGAACACTGAAGCTTTCTTT. It specifies CASTLSNDLLNTEAFF. The rearrangement uses TRBV28 and TRBJ1-1; D remains unclear. V lost 7 bases and J 0 bases, leaving 18 bases between the germline ends. This CDR3 is built from 16 residues. Germline values: CDR1 MDHEN, CDR2 SYDVKM.

This clonotype was observed a handful of times. V usage is TRBV7-2 and J usage is TRBJ2-1; 8 positions agree with TRBD2. The germline V gene encodes CDR1 SGHTA and CDR2 FQGNSA. The CDR3 extends over 16 amino acids. With 5 bases clipped from V and 8 bases from J, the junction kept 14 bases outside the gene matches. The CDR3 here is CASSPRGGRSRDEQFF. In nucleotides, the CDR3 is TGTGCCAGCAGCCCCCGGGGCGGGAGGTCCAGGGATGAGCAGTTCTTC.

J is TRBJ1-4 and V is TRBV11-1, with 8 bases that match TRBD1. Germline trimming cut 8 bases from V and 7 bases from J; bases unmatched to any gene: 9. The CDR3 is 14 residues long. From germline, CDR1 is SGHAT and CDR2 FQDESV (reference sequence). This chain's CDR3 is CASRSTGGSEKLFF. The CDR3 DNA follows: TGTGCCAGCCGTTCAACAGGGGGAAGTGAAAAACTGTTTTTT.

A word on this clonotype: Being one base from a much bigger clone, this may be a read error. This sequence joins TRBV10-3 and TRBJ1-2; TRBD1 matches at 7 bases. This CDR3 contains 15 residues. Germline V lookup: CDR1 ENHRY, CDR2 SYGVKD. Losses at the gene ends were 4 bases for V and 7 bases for J; bases not matched to a gene: 12. The CDR3 DNA reads as TGTGCCATCAGTGGGAACGGACGGGACAGCTGTGGCTACACCTTC. Translation: CAISGNGRDSCGYTF.

This clonotype showed up many times. The chain carries TRBV3-1 and TRBJ2-7; D gene uncertain. Germline values: CDR1 LGHDT, CDR2 YNNKEL (reference sequence). This CDR3 spans 12 amino acids. With 3 bases removed from V and 4 bases from J, the gap between germline ends came to 7 bases. This chain's CDR3 is CASSQAAYEQYF. CDR3 nucleotide sequence: TGTGCCAGCAGCCAGGCCGCTTACGAGCAGTACTTC.

The genes are TRBV25-1 and TRBJ2-3; D is undetermined. The germline V gene encodes CDR1 MGHDK and CDR2 SYGVNS. V lost 4 bases and J 2 bases, leaving 13 bases between the germline ends. This CDR3 is 15 amino acids long. CDR3 in DNA: TGTGCCAGCAGTGCGAGTCTAACCCACACAGATACGCAGTATTTT. Amino acid sequence: CASSASLTHTDTQYF.

In the case of this clonotype: Being one base from a much bigger clone, this may be a read error. The J gene is TRBJ2-7, the V gene TRBV12-3 or TRBV12-4, with 9 bases identical to TRBD2. V lost 2 bases, J lost 7 bases, and 15 bases stayed unmatched. CDR3 size: 17 residues. The CDR3, as DNA: TGTGCCAGCAGTTTAATTCGTCTAGCGGGGCCTTACAATGAGCAGTACTTC. Protein sequence: CASSLIRLAGPYNEQYF.

Worth noting for this clonotype: A much more abundant neighbour one base away suggests this may be a read error. The V and J genes are TRBV20-1 and TRBJ2-1; D ambiguous. The CDR3 runs to 14 residues. Trimming took 4 bases from V and 4 from J, leaving 14 bases between them. Germline-derived CDR1 and CDR2 are DFQATT and SNEGSKA (reference sequence). The CDR3 loop is CSAIERYSYNEQFF. DNA for the CDR3: TGCAGTGCTATTGAAAGATACTCGTACAATGAGCAGTTCTTC.

CDR3 region: CASSAGQGVHTQYF. CDR3 sequence (DNA): TGTGCCAGCAGCGCCGGACAGGGGGTTCATACGCAGTATTTT. This chain joins TRBV7-7 and TRBJ2-3, with 10 bases identical to TRBD1. Trimming took 5 bases from V and 7 from J; bases not matched to a gene: 6. Germline V gene lookup returns CDR1 SSHAT and CDR2 FNYEAQ (reference sequence). This CDR3 is built from 14 residues.

This clonotype was recorded a few times. The chain joins TRBV6-1 to TRBJ1-2, with 7 nucleotides matching TRBD1. CDR3 size: 14 residues. Trimming cost V 3 bases and J 2 bases; bases outside gene matches: 3. Germline V gives CDR1 MNHNS, CDR2 SASEGT. The CDR3 nucleotides are TGTGCCAGCAGTGAGGACAGGCAGAACTATGGCTACACCTTC. It is translated as CASSEDRQNYGYTF.

This clonotype was counted between two and nine times. The chain couples TRBV10-3 to TRBJ2-7; TRBD2 aligns across 12 bases. The CDR3 spans 14 residues. Trimming cost V 3 bases and J 5 bases; bases outside gene matches: 2. CDR1 is ENHRY and CDR2 is SYGVKD in the germline V gene. CDR3 coding DNA: TGTGCCATCAGTGAAACTAGCGGGAGGAACGAGCAGTACTTC. Protein: CAISETSGRNEQYF.

The V gene is TRBV4-1, the J gene TRBJ1-5; 9 bases line up with TRBD1. The CDR3 loop spans 16 amino acids. Germline-derived CDR1 and CDR2 are MGHRA and YSYEKL. V lost 0 bases to trimming and J lost 6 bases; unmatched junction nucleotides: 6. CDR3 loop: CASSQEGTGRSQPQHF. CDR3 in DNA: TGCGCCAGCAGCCAAGAGGGGACAGGGAGGAGTCAGCCCCAGCATTTT.

V is TRBV20-1 and J is TRBJ1-1; 9 nucleotides line up with TRBD1. V was pared by 6 bases and J by 3 bases, with 8 bases of the junction left unmatched. Germline lookup yields CDR1 DFQATT and CDR2 SNEGSKA (reference sequence). The CDR3 sequence is 14 residues long. CDR3 loop: CSARTGATYTEAFF. In DNA form, the CDR3 reads TGCAGTGCGCGGACAGGGGCGACCTACACTGAAGCTTTCTTT.

This clonotype was seen only a few times. The chain uses TRBV5-6 and TRBJ2-4; 9 positions agree with TRBD2. The CDR3 runs 14 residues. The V gene end was trimmed by 1 base and the J gene end by 7 bases; junction bases not matched to a gene: 3. The germline V gene has CDR1 SGHDT and CDR2 YYEEEE. The CDR3 DNA reads as TGTGCCAGCAGCTTGTTAGCGGGAGTGAACATTCAGTACTTC. It yields the protein CASSLLAGVNIQYF.